The 30 T cell receptor beta chains below all came from one sample that was sequenced in a study of blood T cell repertoires in COVID-19. Here immunoSEQ multiplex PCR was the method, and the copy in TCRdb shows in-frame clones only, minus some. The table lists about 240,000 clones, approximately 85% of them singletons. The source material was peripheral blood. The origin of the receptors is a man between 45 and 60 years old with COVID-19, enrolled during active disease.

Points on this clone: One end of the junction is discordant with germline, which a read error may explain. The chain joins TRBV7-7 to TRBJ1-3; a weak D match, TRBD1 (6 bases). The CDR3 loop spans 13 amino acids. CDR1 SSHAT and CDR2 FNYEAQ come from the germline V gene (reference sequence). CDR3 in amino acids: CASSPDRGNTIYF. The CDR3 DNA reads as TGTGCTAGCAGCCCAGACAGGGGAAACACCATATATTTT.

The CDR3: CASSKKGATGDREGEQYF. CDR3 coding DNA: TGTGCCAGCAGCAAAAAGGGGGCGACGGGGGACAGGGAAGGCGAGCAGTACTTC. The gene calls are TRBV21-1 and TRBJ2-7; the listed D gene, TRBD1, was not tested against the DNA. TRBV21-1 is a pseudogene locus. This CDR3 region has 18 residues.

The rearrangement links TRBV11-2 to TRBJ2-7, with 8 bases fitting TRBD2. Trimming at V came to 1 base and at J to 2 bases, leaving 4 bases not matched to a gene. CDR3 length: 15 amino acids. CDR1 is SGHAT, CDR2 FQNNGV, per germline. This chain's CDR3 is CASSLAGGDPYEQYF. The CDR3 coding sequence is TGTGCCAGCAGCTTAGCGGGGGGGGACCCCTACGAGCAGTACTTC.

This chain uses TRBV10-1 with TRBJ2-5, with D possibly matching TRBD1 (5 bases). The CDR3 runs to 15 residues. From germline, CDR1 is WNHNN and CDR2 SYGVQD (reference sequence). Trimming left V 0 bases short and J 5 bases short, with 13 bases between. CDR3: CASSESGRPGETQYF. CDR3 sequence (DNA): TGCGCCAGCAGTGAGTCGGGGCGACCCGGGGAGACCCAGTACTTC.

The J gene is TRBJ2-7, the V gene TRBV18; 7 bases align to TRBD1. V lost 3 bases and J lost 4; bases outside the gene matches: 3. Germline V lookup: CDR1 KGHSH, CDR2 LQKENI. CDR3 length: 13 residues. DNA of the CDR3: TGTGCCAGCTCACCGACAGGGTGGTACGAGCAGTACTTC. This codes for CASSPTGWYEQYF.

The rearrangement uses TRBV5-1 and TRBJ2-7, with D possibly matching TRBD1 (6 bases). This CDR3 region has 16 residues. Germline V gives CDR1 SGHRS, CDR2 YFSETQ. V shed 1 base and J shed 1 base, with 15 bases lying between them. Here the CDR3 reads CASSLLSGASSYEQYF. For the CDR3, the DNA is TGCGCCAGCAGCTTGTTGTCAGGGGCGAGTTCCTACGAGCAGTACTTC.

The gene calls are TRBV14 and TRBJ2-3, with 8 bases that match TRBD2. CDR1 and CDR2 (germline): SGHDN, FVKESK. This CDR3 is built from 15 residues. Trimming cost V 4 bases and J 5 bases; bases outside gene matches: 8. Here the CDR3 DNA reads TGTGCCAGCAGCCCTGTAGCGGGGTGGGAAGATACGCAGTATTTT. It encodes CASSPVAGWEDTQYF.

The CDR3 spells CASSLGARGEQYF. The CDR3 bases are TGTGCCAGCAGCTTAGGGGCCCGCGGCGAGCAGTACTTC. This chain connects TRBV7-3 to TRBJ2-7; the D gene is possibly TRBD1 (5 bases). Per the germline V gene, CDR1 is SGHTA and CDR2 is FQGTGA. V was pared by 2 bases and J by 6 bases, with 11 bases between. The CDR3 spans 13 residues.

This rearrangement joins TRBV25-1 to TRBJ1-2; no clear D. Deletions cut 1 base from V and 7 bases from J, with 4 bases between. The CDR3 spans 11 residues. CDR1 and CDR2 (germline): MGHDK, SYGVNS. The chain's CDR3 is CASSESVGYTF. The CDR3 DNA is TGTGCCAGCAGTGAATCTGTTGGCTACACCTTC.

The chain couples TRBV6-5 to TRBJ2-2; 7 bases align to TRBD1. CDR3 length: 15 amino acids. V lost 6 bases to trimming and J lost 0 bases; unmatched junction nucleotides: 4. Per the germline V gene, CDR1 is MNHEY and CDR2 is SVGAGI. The CDR3 coding sequence is TGTGCCAGCAGACTCGGGACAGCGAACACCGGGGAGCTGTTTTTT. It is translated as CASRLGTANTGELFF.

V and J are TRBV2 and TRBJ2-4, with a possible D match to TRBD2 (6 bases). CDR1 is SNHLY and CDR2 is FYNNEI in the germline V gene. Trimming took off 6 bases at V and 9 bases at J, with 18 bases between the two ends. CDR3 length equals 14 residues. CDR3 sequence reads: CASSGPFTGGIQYF. CDR3 coding DNA: TGTGCCAGCAGCGGGCCATTTACCGGGGGCATTCAGTACTTC.

The V call is TRBV28, the J call TRBJ1-2, with D uncertain. The CDR3 is 14 residues long. Germline V gene data show CDR1 as MDHEN and CDR2 as SYDVKM. V was shortened by 2 bases and J by 3 bases, with 10 bases between the two germline ends. CDR3 in DNA: TGTGCCAGCAGTTTAAAGGGAGGGCACTATGGCTACACCTTC. It is translated as CASSLKGGHYGYTF.

The rearrangement uses TRBV6-5 and TRBJ2-7; D remains ambiguous. The germline V gene encodes CDR1 MNHEY and CDR2 SVGAGI. V gave up 0 bases and J gave up 4 bases, with 10 bases separating them. The CDR3 extends over 14 amino acids. CDR3 sequence: CASSYSATRYEQYF. CDR3 sequence (DNA): TGTGCCAGCAGTTACTCTGCTACGAGGTACGAGCAGTACTTC.

The J gene is TRBJ2-7, the V gene TRBV19; D unclear. The V and J ends lost 2 bases and 6 bases respectively, with 14 bases between them. From germline, CDR1 is LNHDA and CDR2 SQIVND (reference sequence). The CDR3 runs 14 residues. CDR3 nucleotides: TGTGCCAGTAGTATAACGGGTACCAAGGCCGAGCAGTACTTC. Protein: CASSITGTKAEQYF.

This chain connects TRBV25-1 to TRBJ1-6; tentative D call: TRBD1 (5 bases). CDR1 and CDR2 from the germline V gene are MGHDK and SYGVNS. Between the trimmed V and J ends, which lost 2 bases and 9 bases, there was a span of 11 bases. The CDR3 has 14 residues. The CDR3 DNA is TGTGCCAGCAGTGAAACGGGACTCGGTTCACCCCTCCACTTT. Translation: CASSETGLGSPLHF.

The chain carries TRBV11-2 and TRBJ2-7; TRBD1 agrees at 9 bases. The CDR3 has 16 residues. J lost 0 bases, V lost 6 bases, and 9 bases had no gene match. Germline assignment: CDR1 SGHAT and CDR2 FQNNGV. Written as DNA, the CDR3 is TGTGCCAGCAGAGATGGACAGGGGCTACACTCCTACGAGCAGTACTTC. It translates to CASRDGQGLHSYEQYF.

This chain joins TRBV4-1 and TRBJ2-4, with no clear D. Germline CDR1 is MGHRA and CDR2 is YSYEKL. This CDR3 contains 16 residues. Between the trimmed V and J ends, which lost 0 bases and 0 bases, there was a span of 9 bases. CDR3 bases: TGCGCCAGCAGCCAAGATCCCTCTCTAGCCAAAAACATTCAGTACTTC. Protein sequence: CASSQDPSLAKNIQYF.

This chain joins TRBV4-3 and TRBJ1-2; 7 nucleotides align to TRBD1. Germline V lookup: CDR1 LGHNA, CDR2 YSLEER. The CDR3 contains 14 residues. Trimming at V came to 4 bases and at J to 5 bases, leaving 7 bases not matched to a gene. The CDR3 DNA follows: TGCGCCAGCAGCCCTCAGGGGGGCAATTATGGCTACACCTTC. Translation gives CASSPQGGNYGYTF.

This CDR3 is CASSLVSGTGELFF. The CDR3 nucleotides are TGTGCCAGCAGCTTAGTTAGTGGCACCGGGGAGCTGTTTTTT. The chain employs TRBV7-2 and TRBJ2-2, with unresolved D. CDR3 length: 14 residues. Germline-derived CDR1 and CDR2 are SGHTA and FQGNSA. V lost 1 base, J lost 4 bases, and 7 bases lay in between.

The chain uses TRBV10-3 and TRBJ1-3; TRBD1 matches at 10 bases. Germline CDR1 is ENHRY and CDR2 is SYGVKD. The trim removed 3 bases at V and 4 bases at J, leaving 3 bases unmatched. The CDR3 spans 15 residues. The CDR3 sequence is CAISDRDRGGNTIYF. CDR3 DNA sequence: TGTGCCATCAGTGATCGGGACAGGGGAGGAAACACCATATATTTT.

This chain connects TRBV2 to TRBJ1-3; D is unresolved. V lost 4 bases to trimming and J lost 4 bases, with 17 bases between them. This CDR3 is built from 16 residues. Germline CDR1 and CDR2: SNHLY and FYNNEI. In DNA, the CDR3 is TGTGCCAGCAGTGGGGAGGCTAGTAGTTTGGGAAACACCATATATTTT. Translation gives CASSGEASSLGNTIYF.

The V and J genes are TRBV6-5 and TRBJ1-1; 8 bases fit TRBD1. The V gene's germline CDR1 is MNHEY and CDR2 SVGAGI. V lost 7 bases and J lost 7; bases outside the gene matches: 5. CDR3 length: 12 amino acids. The DNA for the CDR3 is TGTGCCAGCAACCAACAGGGGGGTGAAGCTTTCTTT. Translated: CASNQQGGEAFF.

V usage is TRBV7-2 and J usage is TRBJ1-5, with TRBD1 matching 7 bases. With 1 base clipped from V and 6 bases from J, the junction kept 9 bases outside the gene matches. The germline V gene has CDR1 SGHTA and CDR2 FQGNSA. The CDR3 has 16 residues. CDR3 in amino acids: CASSLGGTVWSQPQHF. Here the CDR3 DNA reads TGTGCCAGCAGCTTAGGGGGGACAGTTTGGAGTCAGCCCCAGCATTTT.

This chain links TRBV19 with TRBJ2-7; TRBD1 is a possible D gene (6 bases). Trimming pared 10 bases from V and 2 bases from J, leaving 12 bases between. The CDR3 runs to 12 residues. The germline V gene has CDR1 LNHDA and CDR2 SQIVND (reference sequence). The CDR3 spells CATQGQTYEQYF. For the CDR3, the DNA is TGTGCCACCCAGGGACAAACCTACGAGCAGTACTTC.

This clone was counted a few times. The chain combines TRBV10-3 with TRBJ2-2; 10 bases are a match to TRBD2. The CDR3 is 16 amino acids. Germline lookup yields CDR1 ENHRY and CDR2 SYGVKD. J was trimmed by 2 bases and V by 6 bases; bases with no gene match: 6. CDR3 protein: CAISSSGGTNTGELFF. The CDR3 coding sequence is TGTGCCATCAGCTCTAGCGGGGGAACCAACACCGGGGAGCTGTTTTTT.

The chain combines TRBV7-9 with TRBJ1-1; maybe TRBD1 (5 bases). CDR3 length: 16 residues. Per germline, CDR1 SEHNR and CDR2 FQNEAQ (reference sequence). The V end was cut by 2 bases, the J end by 1 base, with 14 bases between. CDR3 loop: CASSLSPWTKNTEAFF. CDR3 in DNA: TGTGCCAGCAGCTTATCCCCCTGGACAAAGAACACTGAAGCTTTCTTT.

The CDR3 DNA is TGCAGCGTTTTGTCCCCTCTCTATGGCTACACCTTC. It specifies CSVLSPLYGYTF. This chain uses TRBV29-1 with TRBJ1-2; D is uncertain. This CDR3 is 12 amino acids long. V was cut by 5 bases and J by 4 bases, with 11 bases left in between. CDR1 SQVTM and CDR2 ANQGSEA come from the germline V gene.

This rearrangement joins TRBV2 to TRBJ2-7; unclear D gene. Trimming took off 2 bases at V and 7 bases at J, with 18 bases between the two ends. CDR1 and CDR2 (germline): SNHLY, FYNNEI. The CDR3 consists of 15 residues. CDR3 region: CASSEFERSRLEQYF. CDR3 in DNA: TGTGCCAGCAGTGAATTTGAAAGGAGTCGGCTGGAGCAGTACTTC.

The chain carries TRBV5-1 and TRBJ2-2, with D uncertain. CDR1 and CDR2 (germline): SGHRS, YFSETQ. The CDR3 sequence is 13 residues long. The V and J ends lost 0 bases and 7 bases respectively, with 7 bases between them. The CDR3 DNA is TGCGCCAGCAGCTTGGGCCGGGTCGGGGAGCTGTTTTTT. It encodes CASSLGRVGELFF.

The V call is TRBV7-9, the J call TRBJ2-5; D is undetermined. Germline assignment: CDR1 SEHNR and CDR2 FQNEAQ (reference sequence). The CDR3 extends over 16 amino acids. The V gene lost 0 bases and the J gene lost 1 base, with 12 bases spanning the gap. The CDR3 region has the DNA TGTGCCAGCAGCTTAGCTCATAAGGCGGCCCAAGAGACCCAGTACTTC. It encodes CASSLAHKAAQETQYF.